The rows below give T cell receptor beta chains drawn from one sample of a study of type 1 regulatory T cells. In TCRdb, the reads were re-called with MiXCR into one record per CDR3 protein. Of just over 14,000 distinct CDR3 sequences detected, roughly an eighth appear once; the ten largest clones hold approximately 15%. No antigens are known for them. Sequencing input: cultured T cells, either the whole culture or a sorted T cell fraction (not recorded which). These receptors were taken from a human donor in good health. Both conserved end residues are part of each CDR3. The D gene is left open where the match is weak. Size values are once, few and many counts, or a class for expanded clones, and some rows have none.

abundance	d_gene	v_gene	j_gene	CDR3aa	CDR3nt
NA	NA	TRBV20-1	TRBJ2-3	CSARDQRRGSHTDTQYF	TGCAGTGCTAGAGATCAAAGACGCGGGTCTCACACAGATACGCAGTATTTT
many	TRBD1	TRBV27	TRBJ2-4	CASSRDRGFGQYF	TGTGCCAGCAGTCGGGACAGGGGGTTCGGTCAGTACTTC
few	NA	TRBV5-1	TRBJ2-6	CASSLWPGTRSGANVLTF	TGCGCCAGCAGCTTGTGGCCGGGGACGCGCTCTGGGGCCAACGTCCTGACTTTC
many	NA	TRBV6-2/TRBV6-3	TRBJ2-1	CASSEFGGSYNEQFF	TGTGCCAGCAGTGAATTTGGGGGCTCCTACAATGAGCAGTTCTTC
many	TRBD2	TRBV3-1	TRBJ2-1	CASSQVRLAGGNEQFF	TGTGCCAGCAGCCAAGTCCGGCTAGCGGGAGGAAATGAGCAGTTCTTC
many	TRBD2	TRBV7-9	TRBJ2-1	CASSPTGTSGRGEQFF	TGTGCCAGCAGCCCTACCGGGACTAGCGGGAGAGGTGAGCAGTTCTTC
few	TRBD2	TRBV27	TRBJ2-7	CASMRSGSSYEQYF	TGTGCCAGCATGAGAAGCGGGAGCTCCTACGAGCAGTACTTC
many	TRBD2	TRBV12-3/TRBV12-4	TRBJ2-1	CASVGNFGRSYNEQFF	TGTGCCAGCGTAGGTAACTTCGGGAGGTCCTACAATGAGCAGTTCTTC
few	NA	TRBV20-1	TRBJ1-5	CSARDGQYKVPQHF	TGCAGTGCTAGAGATGGGCAGTACAAAGTGCCCCAGCATTTT
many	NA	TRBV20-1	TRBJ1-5	CSARRDVSQPQHF	TGCAGTGCTAGGAGGGACGTGAGTCAGCCCCAGCATTTT
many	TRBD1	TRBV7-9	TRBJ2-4	CASRVDRGNIQYF	TGTGCCAGCAGAGTCGACAGGGGGAACATTCAGTACTTC
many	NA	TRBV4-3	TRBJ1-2	CASSMGFNYGYTF	TGCGCCAGCAGCATGGGCTTTAACTATGGCTACACCTTC
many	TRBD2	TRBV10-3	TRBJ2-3	CAISKAGGATQYF	TGTGCCATCAGTAAAGCGGGAGGGGCCACGCAGTATTTT
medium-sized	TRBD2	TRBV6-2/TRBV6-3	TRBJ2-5	CASRASGNGETQYF	TGTGCCAGCCGGGCTAGCGGGAATGGAGAGACCCAGTACTTC
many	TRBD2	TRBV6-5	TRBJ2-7	CASTSSSGMGEQYF	TGTGCCAGCACCTCCTCTAGCGGGATGGGCGAGCAGTACTTC
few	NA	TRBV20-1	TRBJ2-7	CSADSGISYEQYF	TGCAGTGCTGATAGCGGTATCTCCTACGAGCAGTACTTC
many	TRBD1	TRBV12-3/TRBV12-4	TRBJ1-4	CASSLTGGNEKLFF	TGTGCCAGCAGTTTGACAGGGGGCAACGAAAAACTGTTTTTT
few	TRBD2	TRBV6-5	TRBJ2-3	CASSRGTSAPDTQYF	TGTGCCAGCAGTCGCGGGACTAGCGCTCCAGATACGCAGTATTTT
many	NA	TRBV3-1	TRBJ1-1	CASSLLQGQAFF	TGTGCCAGCAGCCTTCTACAAGGGCAAGCTTTCTTT
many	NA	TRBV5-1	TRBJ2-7	CASSWNSYEQYF	TGCGCCAGCAGCTGGAACTCCTACGAGCAGTACTTC
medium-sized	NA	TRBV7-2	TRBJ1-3	CASSLDGRNTIYF	TGTGCCAGCAGCTTAGATGGCCGAAACACCATATATTTT
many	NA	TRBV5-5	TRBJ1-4	CASSRWGGLNEKLFF	TGTGCCAGCAGTCGTTGGGGCGGACTAAATGAAAAACTGTTTTTT
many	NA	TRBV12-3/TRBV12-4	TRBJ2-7	CASTLGRNYEQYF	TGTGCCAGCACCCTCGGTAGGAATTACGAGCAGTACTTC
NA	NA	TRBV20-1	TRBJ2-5	CSAREGTGETQYF	TGCAGTGCTAGAGAAGGGACTGGAGAGACCCAGTACTTC
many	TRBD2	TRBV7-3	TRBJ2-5	CASSLQAGGTPETQYF	TGTGCCAGCAGCTTACAAGCGGGAGGTACCCCAGAGACCCAGTACTTC
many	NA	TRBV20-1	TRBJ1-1	CIATPENTEAFF	TGCATCGCTACCCCAGAGAACACTGAAGCTTTCTTT
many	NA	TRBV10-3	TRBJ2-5	CAIMGRNEETQYF	TGTGCCATCATGGGGCGGAACGAGGAGACCCAGTACTTC
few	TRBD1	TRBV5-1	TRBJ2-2	CASSFNGQGNTGELFF	TGCGCCAGCAGCTTTAACGGACAGGGGAACACCGGGGAGCTGTTTTTT
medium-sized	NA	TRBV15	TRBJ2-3	CATSKGGNTDTQYF	TGTGCCACCAGCAAAGGGGGAAACACAGATACGCAGTATTTT
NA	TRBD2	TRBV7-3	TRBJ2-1	CASSPRTSRTNNEQFF	TGTGCCAGCAGCCCGAGGACTAGCCGTACGAACAATGAGCAGTTCTTC
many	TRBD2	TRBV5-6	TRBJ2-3	CASSISGRATDTQYF	TGTGCCAGCAGCATTAGCGGGAGGGCCACAGATACGCAGTATTTT
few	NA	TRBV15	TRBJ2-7	CATSRDRGGFKQYF	TGTGCCACCAGCAGAGATCGAGGTGGGTTTAAGCAGTACTTC
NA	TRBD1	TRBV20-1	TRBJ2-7	CSGSDRVREQYF	TGCAGTGGATCGGACAGGGTACGGGAGCAGTACTTC
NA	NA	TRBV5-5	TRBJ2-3	CASSTSTDTQYF	TGTGCCAGCAGCACCTCCACAGATACGCAGTATTTT
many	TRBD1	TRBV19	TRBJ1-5	CASSMNSGGLNQPQHF	TGTGCCAGTAGTATGAATTCAGGGGGCCTGAATCAGCCCCAGCATTTT
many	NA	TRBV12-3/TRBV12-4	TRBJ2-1	CASSFLLAGEQFF	TGTGCCAGCAGTTTCCTTCTAGCTGGGGAGCAGTTCTTC
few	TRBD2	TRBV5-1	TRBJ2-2	CASSLLGTSGTGELFF	TGCGCCAGCAGCTTACTTGGGACTAGCGGCACCGGGGAGCTGTTTTTT
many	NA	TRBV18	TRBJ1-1	CASSPTRVNTEAFF	TGTGCCAGCTCCCCCACGAGGGTGAACACTGAAGCTTTCTTT
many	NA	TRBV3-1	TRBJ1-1	CASSQSLNTEAFF	TGTGCCAGCAGCCAATCATTGAACACTGAAGCTTTCTTT
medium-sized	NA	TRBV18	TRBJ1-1	CASSSSRNTEAFF	TGTGCCAGCTCGTCGTCACGGAACACTGAAGCTTTCTTT
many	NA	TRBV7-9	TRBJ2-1	CASSLENRNEQFF	TGTGCCAGCAGCTTAGAGAATCGGAATGAGCAGTTCTTC